This T cell receptor (beta chain) emerged from a study of a mutant IDH1 vaccine in newly diagnosed glioma. Background on the study: Investigators started vaccination 4-6 weeks after radiotherapy alone, or with temozolomide cycles. Most had both radiotherapy and temozolomide beforehand; others had only one. Study outcomes and limitations: The vaccine induced immune responses, and these occurred in about 95% of patients.

A note on this clone: Antigen unknown.

The CDR3 loop spans 14 amino acids. The germline gives CDR1 SGHRS, CDR2 YFSETQ. Deletions cut 2 bases from V and 0 bases from J, with 6 bases between. The data were produced by immunoSEQ multiplex PCR, yet TCRdb's version contains in-frame clones alone and is incomplete. The sample records some 80,000 clones, approximately 85% being singletons. The sample's time point: week 23, last vaccination. Mutant IDH1 20-mer peptide, at 300 ug, made up each vaccine dose, with topical imiquimod. The rearrangement joins TRBV5-1 to TRBJ2-1; D is unclear. The receptor was derived from a woman between 50 and 59 years old with glioma. The sequencing used PBMCs, collected from a glioma patient whose treatment included an IDH1 peptide vaccine. Written as DNA, the CDR3 is TGCGCCAGCAGCTTTCAGGCCTCCTACAATGAGCAGTTCTTC. Its translation: CASSFQASYNEQFF.